This T cell receptor beta chain was identified in a study of blood T cell repertoires in COVID-19. Germline V gene sequence: CDR1 GTSNPN, CDR2 SVGIG (reference sequence). Trimming took off 0 bases at V and 5 bases at J, with 10 bases between the two ends. CDR3 length equals 14 residues. Here immunoSEQ multiplex PCR was the method, and the copy in TCRdb shows in-frame clones only, minus some. The profile shows tens of thousands of clones, around 89% of them singletons. J is TRBJ1-4 and V is TRBV30; D is possibly TRBD1 (5 bases). The sample consisted of peripheral blood. The source is a man in his fifties or sixties with acute or convalescent COVID-19. DNA of the CDR3: TGTGCCTGGAGTGTACAACAGGACAATGAAAAACTGTTTTTT. Translation: CAWSVQQDNEKLFF.